This is a list of T cell receptor beta chains from one sample in a study of Ad26.COV2.S vaccination and SARS-CoV-2 variants. Sequencing was performed with immunoSEQ multiplex PCR; in TCRdb, only in-frame clones are kept and a portion is missing. This sample has some 420,000 clones, with 70% to 90% found just once. The material sequenced was peripheral blood, taken in a trial of Ad26.COV2.S vaccine versus placebo. These receptors all stem from a person aged 18-60 years who received the Ad26.COV2.S COVID-19 vaccine or a placebo. CDR3s include the opening cysteine and the closing phenylalanine or tryptophan. A D gene is named only where the DNA matches it firmly. Expanded clones are given a class, and other clones once, few, many or no size at all.

v_call: TRBV11-3
j_call: TRBJ2-7
clone_size: NA
d_call: TRBD2
cdr3_nt: TGTGCCAGCAGCCCAAACTCCCTAGCGGGGGGGAACGAGCAGTACTTC
cdr3_aa: CASSPNSLAGGNEQYF

v_call: TRBV25-1
j_call: TRBJ1-1
clone_size: NA
d_call: TRBD1
cdr3_nt: TGTGCCAGCAGTCCTATCCGGGACAGGGGGAACACTGAAGCTTTCTTT
cdr3_aa: CASSPIRDRGNTEAFF

v_call: TRBV7-3
j_call: TRBJ2-5
clone_size: NA
d_call: TRBD1
cdr3_nt: TGTGCCAGCAGGGGCGGACAGGGGCTCCAAGAGACCCAGTACTTC
cdr3_aa: CASRGGQGLQETQYF

v_call: TRBV12-3/TRBV12-4
j_call: TRBJ2-7
clone_size: once
d_call: TRBD2
cdr3_nt: TGTGCCAGCAGACTAGCGGGGGGGAACGAGCAGTACTTC
cdr3_aa: CASRLAGGNEQYF

v_call: TRBV5-1
j_call: TRBJ2-1
clone_size: NA
d_call: NA
cdr3_nt: TGCGCCAGCAGCTTGGGGCAGACTTACAATGAGCAGTTCTTC
cdr3_aa: CASSLGQTYNEQFF

v_call: TRBV7-6
j_call: TRBJ2-2
clone_size: NA
d_call: TRBD2
cdr3_nt: TGTGCCAGCAGCCCACTAGCGGGGGTGGCCGGGGAGCTGTTTTTT
cdr3_aa: CASSPLAGVAGELFF

v_call: TRBV10-1
j_call: TRBJ2-4
clone_size: NA
d_call: NA
cdr3_nt: TGCGCCAGCAGTGAAGGGGTTGGGGCCAAAAACATTCAGTACTTC
cdr3_aa: CASSEGVGAKNIQYF

v_call: TRBV24-1
j_call: TRBJ2-3
clone_size: NA
d_call: NA
cdr3_nt: TGTGCCACCAGTGAAGGTTACAGCACAGATACGCAGTATTTT
cdr3_aa: CATSEGYSTDTQYF

v_call: TRBV7-9
j_call: TRBJ1-1
clone_size: NA
d_call: NA
cdr3_nt: TGTGCCAGCAGCTTAGTAGCGACAGGTGGAGCTTTCTTT
cdr3_aa: CASSLVATGGAFF

v_call: TRBV5-1
j_call: TRBJ2-7
clone_size: NA
d_call: NA
cdr3_nt: TGCGCCAGCAGCTCCTCCTACGAGCAGTACTTC
cdr3_aa: CASSSSYEQYF

v_call: TRBV9
j_call: TRBJ1-2
clone_size: NA
d_call: TRBD1
cdr3_nt: TGTGCCAGCAGCGATCTCAGGACAGGGCGCTATGGCTACACCTTC
cdr3_aa: CASSDLRTGRYGYTF

v_call: TRBV11-3
j_call: TRBJ1-5
clone_size: once
d_call: NA
cdr3_nt: TGTGCCAGCAGCCCCGCGGCAGGGAAAAGTCAGCCCCAGCATTTT
cdr3_aa: CASSPAAGKSQPQHF

v_call: TRBV29-1
j_call: TRBJ2-2
clone_size: NA
d_call: NA
cdr3_nt: TGCAGCGTTGAAGTCCTGGCAGGGACCGGGGAGCTGTTTTTT
cdr3_aa: CSVEVLAGTGELFF

v_call: TRBV4-1
j_call: TRBJ2-7
clone_size: NA
d_call: NA
cdr3_nt: TGCGCCAGCAGCAGCCGGGAGACAGGCTTTAACGAGCAGTACTTC
cdr3_aa: CASSSRETGFNEQYF

v_call: TRBV29-1
j_call: TRBJ1-1
clone_size: once
d_call: NA
cdr3_nt: TGCAGCGTTGAAGTGGGGCTGGGGAACACTGAAGCTTTCTTT
cdr3_aa: CSVEVGLGNTEAFF

v_call: TRBV7-9
j_call: TRBJ2-7
clone_size: NA
d_call: NA
cdr3_nt: TGTGCCAGCAGCCCCCCAGGGATGGGCTACGAGCAGTACTTC
cdr3_aa: CASSPPGMGYEQYF

v_call: TRBV7-9
j_call: TRBJ2-1
clone_size: NA
d_call: NA
cdr3_nt: TGTGCCAGCAGCCCCTCCGGGTTCTACAATGAGCAGTTCTTC
cdr3_aa: CASSPSGFYNEQFF

v_call: TRBV6-5
j_call: TRBJ2-1
clone_size: NA
d_call: NA
cdr3_nt: TGTGCCAGCAGATTTCCAGGTTCCTACAATGAGCAGTTCTTC
cdr3_aa: CASRFPGSYNEQFF

v_call: TRBV7-2
j_call: TRBJ2-5
clone_size: NA
d_call: TRBD2
cdr3_nt: TGTGCCAGCAGCTTAGGGGCCCTTTTACTAGCGGGGATCCAAGAGACCCAGTACTTC
cdr3_aa: CASSLGALLLAGIQETQYF

v_call: TRBV5-1
j_call: TRBJ1-2
clone_size: NA
d_call: NA
cdr3_nt: TGCGCCAGCAGCTTGGTGTCAGGGAATAACTATGGCTACACCTTC
cdr3_aa: CASSLVSGNNYGYTF

v_call: TRBV10-3
j_call: TRBJ1-1
clone_size: NA
d_call: NA
cdr3_nt: TGTGCCATCGGGGGGCGGGAGGGGTTGAACACTGAAGCTTTCTTT
cdr3_aa: CAIGGREGLNTEAFF

v_call: TRBV4-3
j_call: TRBJ1-3
clone_size: NA
d_call: NA
cdr3_nt: TGCGCCAGCAGCCAAGATGGAATGAGTAGAAACACCATATATTTT
cdr3_aa: CASSQDGMSRNTIYF

v_call: TRBV9
j_call: TRBJ2-3
clone_size: NA
d_call: NA
cdr3_nt: TGTGCCAGCAGCGAGGAGCTAGTTTTTGCAGATACGCAGTATTTT
cdr3_aa: CASSEELVFADTQYF

v_call: TRBV18
j_call: TRBJ1-2
clone_size: NA
d_call: NA
cdr3_nt: TGTGCCAGCTCACCATCCCAGACTAACTATGGCTACACCTTC
cdr3_aa: CASSPSQTNYGYTF

v_call: TRBV28
j_call: TRBJ1-1
clone_size: NA
d_call: NA
cdr3_nt: TGTGCCAGCAGTGCGAACGGCGGGGAGACTGAAGCTTTCTTT
cdr3_aa: CASSANGGETEAFF

v_call: TRBV9
j_call: TRBJ2-1
clone_size: NA
d_call: NA
cdr3_nt: TGTGCCAGCAGCGTAGAAGGGGTGGAGGGGCCAGGCCCTCTTTACAATGAGCAGTTCTTC
cdr3_aa: CASSVEGVEGPGPLYNEQFF

v_call: TRBV5-6
j_call: TRBJ1-2
clone_size: NA
d_call: NA
cdr3_nt: TGTGCCAGCAGCTTGCTTACCCGCGGGGACACCTTC
cdr3_aa: CASSLLTRGDTF

v_call: TRBV3-1/TRBV3-2
j_call: TRBJ2-3
clone_size: NA
d_call: NA
cdr3_nt: TGTGCCAGCAGCCCCCCTGGGGATACGCAGTATTTT
cdr3_aa: CASSPPGDTQYF

v_call: TRBV28
j_call: TRBJ2-3
clone_size: NA
d_call: TRBD2
cdr3_nt: TGTGCCAGCAGCCGTCCGGGACTAGGAACAGATACGCAGTATTTT
cdr3_aa: CASSRPGLGTDTQYF

v_call: TRBV27
j_call: TRBJ2-7
clone_size: NA
d_call: NA
cdr3_nt: TGTGCCAGCAGTCCGGGACAACCCTACGAGCAGTACTTC
cdr3_aa: CASSPGQPYEQYF

v_call: TRBV5-1
j_call: TRBJ2-1
clone_size: NA
d_call: TRBD1
cdr3_nt: TGCGCCAGCAGCCCGGGACAGGGGGCGCTGGATGAGCAGTTCTTC
cdr3_aa: CASSPGQGALDEQFF

v_call: TRBV6-4
j_call: TRBJ1-6
clone_size: NA
d_call: NA
cdr3_nt: TGTGCCAGCAGTTTAAACAACGACGGAAACTATAATTCACCCCTCCACTTT
cdr3_aa: CASSLNNDGNYNSPLHF

v_call: TRBV10-3
j_call: TRBJ2-7
clone_size: NA
d_call: NA
cdr3_nt: TGTGCCATCAGTGAGTCAGGAGACGCCTACGAGCAGTACTTC
cdr3_aa: CAISESGDAYEQYF

v_call: TRBV9
j_call: TRBJ2-3
clone_size: NA
d_call: NA
cdr3_nt: TGTGCCAGCAGCGTAGTATCAGGGGCGGGGACAGATACGCAGTATTTT
cdr3_aa: CASSVVSGAGTDTQYF

v_call: TRBV6-5
j_call: TRBJ1-6
clone_size: NA
d_call: TRBD1
cdr3_nt: TGTGCCAGCGCGGACAGGGGGTTTTATAATTCACCCCTCCACTTT
cdr3_aa: CASADRGFYNSPLHF

v_call: TRBV4-1
j_call: TRBJ2-3
clone_size: NA
d_call: TRBD2
cdr3_nt: TGCGCCAGCAGCCTATCGACTAGCGGGGCCACAGATACGCAGTATTTT
cdr3_aa: CASSLSTSGATDTQYF

v_call: TRBV6-1
j_call: TRBJ2-1
clone_size: NA
d_call: TRBD2
cdr3_nt: TGTGCCAGCAGTGATCCTTGGGAACTAGCGGGGGGGGAATCCTACAATGAGCAGTTCTTC
cdr3_aa: CASSDPWELAGGESYNEQFF

v_call: TRBV4-1
j_call: TRBJ2-7
clone_size: NA
d_call: NA
cdr3_nt: TGCGCCAGCAGCTACACACAGGGCGATTGGGAGCAGTACTTC
cdr3_aa: CASSYTQGDWEQYF

v_call: TRBV12-5
j_call: TRBJ2-7
clone_size: once
d_call: NA
cdr3_nt: TGTGCTAGTGCCCCCGACCGGTTCTTCTACGAGCAGTACTTC
cdr3_aa: CASAPDRFFYEQYF

v_call: TRBV27
j_call: TRBJ1-3
clone_size: NA
d_call: NA
cdr3_nt: TGTGCCAGCAGCCTTCAAGGATCGAGGCTTGACACCATATATTTT
cdr3_aa: CASSLQGSRLDTIYF

v_call: TRBV7-9
j_call: TRBJ1-4
clone_size: NA
d_call: NA
cdr3_nt: TGTGCCAGCAGCTCCCTAGGGCAGTCTAAGGGGGAAAAACTGTTTTTT
cdr3_aa: CASSSLGQSKGEKLFF

v_call: TRBV29-1
j_call: TRBJ2-4
clone_size: NA
d_call: NA
cdr3_nt: TGCAGCGGGGTTTTAGCCAAAAACATTCAGTACTTC
cdr3_aa: CSGVLAKNIQYF